This record covers a single T cell receptor (beta chain). This sample stems from a study of blood T cell repertoires in COVID-19. This CDR3 region has 14 residues. Looked up from germline, CDR1 is MNHEY and CDR2 is SVGAGI. Trimming removed 6 bases from V and 0 bases from J; junction bases left unmatched: 3. Using immunoSEQ multiplex PCR, the repertoire was profiled, and TCRdb retains in-frame clones only, with some absent. The sample lists about 170,000 clones; about nine tenths were seen once. The chain combines TRBV6-5 with TRBJ2-7; 9 bases map to TRBD2. The sequenced sample was peripheral blood. The sequence was collected from a man between 18 and 29 years old with COVID-19, enrolled during active disease. CDR3 amino acids: CASRPSGVSYEQYF. In nucleotides, the CDR3 is TGTGCCAGCAGACCTAGCGGGGTCTCCTACGAGCAGTACTTC.